These 15 T cell receptor beta chains were all obtained from the same sample, sequenced in a study of blood T cell repertoires in COVID-19. Using immunoSEQ multiplex PCR, the repertoire was profiled, and TCRdb retains in-frame clones only, with some absent. The data hold 25,000 to 30,000 clones, with 70% to 90% observed a single time. Sequenced input: peripheral blood. The receptors were gathered from a man in his 70s with active COVID-19.

The chain carries TRBV20-1 and TRBJ1-1, with D tentatively TRBD1 (5 bases). The germline CDR1 and CDR2 sequences are DFQATT and SNEGSKA (reference sequence). The CDR3 spans 14 residues. The ends were cut back, 3 bases at V and 4 bases at J, with 15 bases in the middle. CDR3 in amino acids: CSASKDGGFTEAFF. The CDR3 nucleotides read TGCAGTGCTAGTAAGGACGGGGGGTTCACTGAAGCTTTCTTT.

The chain is built from TRBV4-2 and TRBJ2-1; no definite D call. Germline assignment: CDR1 LGHNA and CDR2 YNFKEQ. This CDR3 has 14 amino acids. The V end was cut by 0 bases, the J end by 6 bases, with 9 bases between. The CDR3 bases are TGTGCCAGCAGCCAAGATGGCCCCTCCAATGAGCAGTTCTTC. Translated: CASSQDGPSNEQFF.

The V call is TRBV28, the J call TRBJ1-5, with TRBD1 matching 10 bases. The germline V gene has CDR1 MDHEN and CDR2 SYDVKM. The CDR3 covers 15 residues. J lost 10 bases, V lost 6 bases, and 12 bases had no gene match. CDR3 loop: CASRSGGTGDLPQHF. DNA of the CDR3: TGTGCCAGCAGATCAGGGGGGACAGGGGATCTACCCCAGCATTTT. Using reference TRBV28 and TRBJ1-5 for the parts outside the CDR3, the full variable domain is DVKVTQSSRYLVKRTGEKVFLECVQDMDHENMFWYRQDPGLGLRLIYFSYDVKMKEKGDIPEGYSVSREKKERFSLILESASTNQTSMYLCASRSGGTGDLPQHFGDGTRLSIL.

In this sample, this clone turned up a few times. This chain joins TRBV5-1 and TRBJ1-1; the match to TRBD1 covers 7 bases. J gave up 8 bases and V 4 bases, and 5 bases lay outside the gene matches. This CDR3 has 12 amino acids. The V gene's germline CDR1 is SGHRS and CDR2 YFSETQ. CDR3 in DNA: TGCGCCAGCAGCACGGGACAGTCGGAAGCTTTCTTT. Protein sequence: CASSTGQSEAFF.

V is TRBV3-1 (or the pseudogene TRBV3-2) and J is TRBJ2-7; weak D call: TRBD2 (5 bases). The CDR3 runs 15 residues. Per the germline V gene, CDR1 is LGHDT and CDR2 is YNNKEL (reference sequence). The ends were cut back, 1 base at V and 2 bases at J, with 12 bases in the middle. As DNA, the CDR3 is TGTGCCAGCAGCCAAGCTAGCCCAGGTCCCTACGAGCAGTACTTC. This encodes CASSQASPGPYEQYF.

The V gene is TRBV2, the J gene TRBJ1-2, with D unclear. This CDR3 has 14 residues. Looked up from germline, CDR1 is SNHLY and CDR2 is FYNNEI. Trimming pared 10 bases from V and 0 bases from J, leaving 15 bases between. The CDR3 is CATSLRNANYGYTF. The CDR3, as DNA: TGTGCCACCTCTTTGCGCAACGCTAACTATGGCTACACCTTC.

In the case of this clone: A junction boundary mismatches the germline segment, possibly from a read error. This chain links TRBV11-2 with TRBJ2-5, with D tentatively TRBD2 (5 bases). Germline V gives CDR1 SGHAT, CDR2 FQNNGV. This CDR3 has 11 residues. The CDR3 is CASSVERDQYF. CDR3 bases: TGTGCCAGCAGCGTAGAGAGGGACCAGTACTTC. The full variable domain, rest sourced from reference TRBV11-2 and TRBJ2-5, is EAGVAQSPRYKIIEKRQSVAFWCNPISGHATLYWYQQILGQGPKLLIQFQNNGVVDDSQLPKDRFSAERLKGVDSTLKIQPAKLEDSAVYLCASSVERDQYFGPGTRLLVL.

This clone was detected only a few times. The rearrangement joins TRBV5-4 to TRBJ2-5, with 8 bases matching TRBD2. The CDR3 consists of 18 residues. The ends lost 4 bases at V and 7 bases at J; junction bases unmatched: 21. Germline V lookup: CDR1 SGHNT, CDR2 YYREEE (reference sequence). The chain's CDR3 is CASSTMGLAGGGVGTQYF. The CDR3 nucleotides read TGTGCCAGCAGCACCATGGGCCTAGCGGGCGGCGGGGTGGGGACCCAGTACTTC.

The chain employs TRBV6-5 and TRBJ1-5, with TRBD1 identical over 10 bases. CDR1 is MNHEY, CDR2 SVGAGI, per germline. The CDR3 totals 15 residues. Unmatched junction bases numbered 7, after V lost 6 bases and J lost 5 bases. The CDR3 DNA sequence: TGTGCCAGCAGGGCCGGGACAGGGGTTTATCAGCCCCAGCATTTT. Translated, it gives CASRAGTGVYQPQHF.

J is TRBJ1-1 and V is TRBV7-9; 11 positions match TRBD1. This CDR3 region has 15 residues. The J segment lost 4 bases and the V segment lost 5 bases, leaving 6 bases of the junction unmatched. Germline CDR1 reads SEHNR; CDR2 reads FQNEAQ (reference sequence). CDR3 sequence reads: CASSVTGTGGTEAFF. CDR3 DNA sequence: TGTGCCAGCAGCGTAACCGGGACAGGGGGCACTGAAGCTTTCTTT.

This clone came up a few times. The rearrangement links TRBV27 to TRBJ2-7, with 10 nucleotides matching TRBD2. From germline, CDR1 is MNHEY and CDR2 SMNVEV (reference sequence). The ends lost 3 bases at V and 5 bases at J; junction bases unmatched: 4. The CDR3 covers 14 residues. CDR3 DNA: TGTGCCAGCAGTTTCCTAGCGGGGGTACACGAGCAGTACTTC. Amino acid sequence: CASSFLAGVHEQYF.

The chain carries TRBV7-2 and TRBJ2-3, with TRBD2 matching over 9 bases. Germline CDR1 and CDR2: SGHTA and FQGNSA. Losses at the gene ends were 5 bases for V and 2 bases for J; bases not matched to a gene: 5. The CDR3 has 15 amino acids. The CDR3 spells CASSPRLADTDTQYF. CDR3 in DNA: TGTGCCAGCAGCCCAAGACTAGCGGACACAGATACGCAGTATTTT.

This sequence joins TRBV30 and TRBJ2-2; the D is unclear. The V gene's germline CDR1 is GTSNPN and CDR2 SVGIG (reference sequence). CDR3 length equals 14 residues. V dropped 3 bases and J dropped 2 bases, with 10 bases sitting between them. The CDR3 is CAWRARLNTGELFF. The CDR3 bases are TGTGCCTGGAGGGCCCGTCTTAACACCGGGGAGCTGTTTTTT.

CDR3 nucleotide sequence: TGTGCCAGCAGCCCGTACCGATCTAGCGTGACAGATACGCAGTATTTT. Translated, it gives CASSPYRSSVTDTQYF. The chain joins TRBV5-8 to TRBJ2-3; a possible D gene is TRBD2 (6 bases). Trimming left V 4 bases short and J 3 bases short, with 18 bases between. Germline values: CDR1 SGHTS, CDR2 YDEGEE. This CDR3 spans 16 amino acids. The full variable domain, in which reference TRBV5-8 and TRBJ2-3 provide the parts outside the CDR3, is EAGVTQSPTHLIKTRGQQATLRCSPISGHTSVYWYQQALGLGLQFLLWYDEGEERNRGNFPPRFSGRQFPNYSSELNVNALELEDSALYLCASSPYRSSVTDTQYFGPGTRLTVL.

The chain has TRBV19 and TRBJ2-2; 7 nucleotides align to TRBD2. The V gene's germline CDR1 is LNHDA and CDR2 SQIVND (reference sequence). Germline trimming cut 6 bases from V and 7 bases from J; bases unmatched to any gene: 5. This CDR3 comprises 13 residues. The CDR3 nucleotides read TGTGCCAGTAGGGGAGGGGTACTCGGGGAGCTGTTTTTT. Protein product: CASRGGVLGELFF.